Each of the 7 T cell receptor beta chains below was sequenced from the same sample in a study of T-cell reconstitution after alpha-beta-depleted transplantation in children. Researchers prepared the TCRbeta library using unique molecular identifiers, the study reports. TCRdb reanalysed the PCR reads using MiXCR and keeps one entry per CDR3 protein. The sample carries about 200,000 distinct CDR3 sequences, roughly 6% recorded once. Sequences were derived from PBMCs, sampled before TCRalphabeta/CD19-depleted stem cell transplant. These receptors came from a girl in the first two years of life with combined immunodeficiency, due to receive a stem cell transplant.

This clonotype appeared many times. The chain uses TRBV20-1 and TRBJ2-7; the match to TRBD1 covers 7 bases. CDR1 and CDR2 (germline): DFQATT, SNEGSKA (reference sequence). V was clipped by 7 bases and J by 6 bases; unmatched bases: 6. This CDR3 contains 11 residues. Here the CDR3 reads CSEISGGEQYF. DNA for the CDR3: TGCAGTGAAATTTCAGGGGGCGAGCAGTACTTC.

In its sample, this clonotype was seen many times. V gene TRBV12-3 or TRBV12-4 combines with J gene TRBJ2-1; perhaps TRBD2 as D (6 bases). The CDR3 runs 15 residues. V lost 6 bases and J lost 0, with 12 bases in between. The CDR3 DNA sequence: TGTGCCAGCAGCAGTCGGGAGTCCTCCTACAATGAGCAGTTCTTC. Translating it yields CASSSRESSYNEQFF.

This clonotype was seen many times. V and J are TRBV4-1 and TRBJ2-3, with unresolved D. The germline V and J ends were trimmed by 1 base and 6 bases, with 8 bases remaining between them. The CDR3 has 13 residues. The germline CDR1 and CDR2 sequences are MGHRA and YSYEKL. This chain's CDR3 is CASSQVPMDTQYF. CDR3 DNA sequence: TGCGCCAGCAGCCAAGTCCCGATGGATACGCAGTATTTT.

This clonotype was recorded many times. The chain joins TRBV4-1 to TRBJ2-1, with D tentatively TRBD2 (6 bases). This CDR3 is built from 11 residues. Trimming left V 5 bases short and J 11 bases short, with 10 bases between. Germline lookup yields CDR1 MGHRA and CDR2 YSYEKL. CDR3 nucleotide sequence: TGCGCCAGCAGCTCGGGGGATCAGCAGTTCTTC. It translates to CASSSGDQQFF.

The chain has TRBV11-2 and TRBJ1-6; no firm D call. With 1 base removed from V and 0 bases from J, the gap between germline ends came to 13 bases. Looked up from germline, CDR1 is SGHAT and CDR2 is FQNNGV. This CDR3 is built from 18 residues. CDR3 bases: TGTGCCAGCAGCTTAGTGGCGTCGGGGAGCTCCTATAATTCACCCCTCCACTTT. It codes for CASSLVASGSSYNSPLHF.

This clonotype was counted many times. This rearrangement joins TRBV6-2 or TRBV6-3 to TRBJ2-5, with unresolved D. In germline, CDR1 is MNHEY, CDR2 SVGEGT. With 3 bases removed from V and 7 bases from J, the gap between germline ends came to 12 bases. CDR3 length: 13 residues. In DNA, the CDR3 is TGTGCCAGCAGTTATACCGGGCCAGGGACCCAGTACTTC. Its protein product is CASSYTGPGTQYF.

This clonotype has at least ten counts. The J gene is TRBJ2-4, the V gene TRBV4-1; the D call may be TRBD1 or TRBD2 (5 bases each). The CDR3 is 20 residues long. Trimming removed 0 bases from V and 0 bases from J, with 21 bases in between. The germline V gene has CDR1 MGHRA and CDR2 YSYEKL. The CDR3 is CASSQDRDRSLSLAKNIQYF. CDR3 bases: TGCGCCAGCAGCCAAGACCGGGACCGTTCTTTATCTTTAGCCAAAAACATTCAGTACTTC.